Listed below are T cell receptor beta chains from one sample, sequenced in a study of T cell repertoires in cytomegalovirus infection. MiXCR, run by TCRdb on the reads, gives a single entry per CDR3 protein. Here the sample spans approximately 300,000 distinct CDR3 sequences, 25% to 30% being singletons. These receptors' targets are unknown. The sample consisted of cultured PBMCs, taken from culture after CMV antigen stimulation. The receptors come from a human donor in good health (CMV status not recorded). Some clones in this sample may be carry-over from other donors' samples. The CDR3 runs from the conserved cysteine through the conserved F or W. A D gene is named only where the DNA matches it firmly. Not every row has a clone size; where given, it reads once, few, many or a size class.

>TRBD2|TRBV29-1|TRBJ2-3|-
TGCAGCGTTGATTTACCCCAAGAGCGGGGGACAGATACGCAGTATTTT
CSVDLPQERGTDTQYF
>-|TRBV7-2|TRBJ1-4|few
TGTGCCAGCAGCCCGGGGACATCCAGAGGACTGTTTTTT
CASSPGTSRGLFF
>TRBD1|TRBV19|TRBJ2-1|-
TGTGCCAGTAGTATAGAGGGACAGGGGAATGAGCAGTTCTTC
CASSIEGQGNEQFF
>-|TRBV7-2|TRBJ2-1|many
TGTGCCAGCAGCTTAGTTTTTGAGCTTGGAGCGGGTTACAATGAGCAGTTCTTC
CASSLVFELGAGYNEQFF
>-|TRBV19|TRBJ1-5|-
TGTGCCAGTAGTAGGACGGCGGTTCCTCAGCCCCAGCATTTT
CASSRTAVPQPQHF
>-|TRBV12-3/TRBV12-4|TRBJ1-2|-
TGTGCCAGCAGTCTACAGGGAAGTGGCTACACCTTC
CASSLQGSGYTF
>-|TRBV6-6|TRBJ2-1|few
TGTGCCAGCAGTTACGTCCCCTACAATGAGCAGTTCTTC
CASSYVPYNEQFF
>TRBD1|TRBV6-6|TRBJ2-7|few
TGTGCCAGCAGTTACAGGCGACCGGGACAGGGGGCGGACGAGCAGTACTTC
CASSYRRPGQGADEQYF
>-|TRBV7-8|TRBJ1-1|many
TGTGCCAGCAGCCCCGGGATCTCGAACACTGAAGCTTTCTTT
CASSPGISNTEAFF
>-|TRBV6-6|TRBJ2-7|few
TGTGCCAGCAGCCTCTCGTTTGTGGGGTCCTACGAGCAGTACTTC
CASSLSFVGSYEQYF
>-|TRBV12-3/TRBV12-4|TRBJ1-1|-
-
CASSLVGAGTFF
>-|TRBV7-2|TRBJ1-3|many
TGTGCCAGCAGGCCATGGGTGAGCTCTGGAAACACCATATATTTT
CASRPWVSSGNTIYF
>TRBD1|TRBV6-1|TRBJ2-6|few
TGTGCCAGCACCCTCTTAACAGGGGCTGGGGCCAACGTCCTGACTTTC
CASTLLTGAGANVLTF
>-|TRBV28|TRBJ2-4|-
TGTGCCAGCAGTTGGGAAAACATTCAGTACTTC
CASSWENIQYF
>-|TRBV7-2|TRBJ2-7|many
TGTGCCAGCAGCTTTATTGGGGCTAACTCCTACGAGCAGTACTTC
CASSFIGANSYEQYF
>-|TRBV5-6|TRBJ1-1|-
TGTGCCAGCAGTCACAAGAGGGGGGGGCGAACTGAAGCTTTCTTT
CASSHKRGGRTEAFF
>-|TRBV15|TRBJ1-5|-
TGTGCCACCAGCAGAGATCTAGGTAGGCAGCCCCAGCATTTT
CATSRDLGRQPQHF
>TRBD2|TRBV9|TRBJ2-3|few
TGTGCCAGCAGCGTAGGGACTAGCGGGGTGAGGGGAGATACGCAGTATTTT
CASSVGTSGVRGDTQYF
>-|TRBV20-1|TRBJ2-7|few
TGCAGTCAACATCGCCCCGGGGATTACGAGCAGTACTTC
CSQHRPGDYEQYF
>TRBD1|TRBV27|TRBJ2-5|few
TGTGCCAGCAGTTTAACAGGGGAGATCCAGTACTTC
CASSLTGEIQYF
>TRBD1|TRBV7-8|TRBJ2-3|-
TGTGCCAGCAGACAGGGGTCAGATACGCAGTATTTT
CASRQGSDTQYF
>-|TRBV5-1|TRBJ2-5|-
TGCGCCAGCAGCCCCACGGGGTGGGAGACCCAGTACTTC
CASSPTGWETQYF
>-|TRBV7-4|TRBJ2-3|-
TGTGCCAGCAGCTTTTCAGCGGGCCTAGAAGATACGCAGTATTTT
CASSFSAGLEDTQYF
>-|TRBV27|TRBJ1-5|-
TGTGCCAGCAGTTCCATCCGGACATTTCGTTACAATCAGCCCCAGCATTTT
CASSSIRTFRYNQPQHF
>TRBD1|TRBV30|TRBJ1-2|-
TGTGCCTGGACCGGACAGGGTGTATATGGCTACACCTTC
CAWTGQGVYGYTF
>-|TRBV2|TRBJ1-5|many
TGTGCCAGCAGGTCCGGGACGAGCAATCAGCCCCAGCATTTT
CASRSGTSNQPQHF
>-|TRBV19|TRBJ1-1|-
TGTGCCAGTAGTATTAATCAGGGGAGGTCTGAAGCTTTCTTT
CASSINQGRSEAFF
>-|TRBV4-1|TRBJ1-6|-
TGCGCCAGCAGCCAAGAGGGGGCCCTGGGGAATTCACCCCTCCACTTT
CASSQEGALGNSPLHF
>-|TRBV20-1|TRBJ2-2|-
TGCAGTGCGCCCAGTGGGGATGGCACCGGGGAGCTGTTTTTT
CSAPSGDGTGELFF
>TRBD1|TRBV6-6|TRBJ1-5|-
TGTGCCAGCACCCCCCGGGGACAGGGGCGGGCAAGCAATCAGCCCCAGCATTTT
CASTPRGQGRASNQPQHF
>-|TRBV3-1|TRBJ2-7|-
TGTGCCAGCAGCCCCGCGCTCCAGGCGTACGAGCAGTACTTC
CASSPALQAYEQYF
>TRBD2|TRBV12-3/TRBV12-4|TRBJ2-1|-
TGTGCCAGCAGGGGGACTACGTACAATGAGCAGTTCTTC
CASRGTTYNEQFF
>TRBD1|TRBV12-5|TRBJ2-2|few
TGTGCTAGTGGTCCCATGACAGGGGGGACCGGGGAGCTGTTTTTT
CASGPMTGGTGELFF
>TRBD1|TRBV27|TRBJ2-2|-
TGTGCCAGCAGTTTCGACAGGGGAGGAACCGGGGAGCTGTTTTTT
CASSFDRGGTGELFF
>-|TRBV12-3/TRBV12-4|TRBJ1-3|-
TGTGCCAGCAGTCGCTCGGGGGTTTGGTTCCAGGAAAACACCATATATTTT
CASSRSGVWFQENTIYF
>-|TRBV6-1|TRBJ2-1|-
TGTGCCAGCAGTACTGGAATGGGCTCCTACAATGAGCAGTTCTTC
CASSTGMGSYNEQFF
>-|TRBV7-4|TRBJ2-5|once
TGTGCCAGCAGCTTCCCCCTGGGACAAGAGACCCAGTACTTC
CASSFPLGQETQYF
>-|TRBV5-4|TRBJ2-1|-
TGTGCCAGCAGTCCGAGGGAACAGGGAGCGTACAATGAGCAGTTCTTC
CASSPREQGAYNEQFF
>-|TRBV7-8|TRBJ2-4|-
TGTGCCAGCAGCTCTGGGACAACAAACATTCAGTACTTC
CASSSGTTNIQYF
>TRBD1|TRBV7-2|TRBJ1-2|many
TGTGCCTCCGGGACAGGGATGAACTATGGCTACACCTTC
CASGTGMNYGYTF
>TRBD2|TRBV7-2|TRBJ2-7|many
TGTGCCAGCAGCCCTCTGGGTGGAGCGGGAACATTAGCCCCCTACGAGCAGTACTTC
CASSPLGGAGTLAPYEQYF
>-|TRBV11-1|TRBJ1-3|many
TGTGCCAGCAGCTCGCCACACCGCCGAAACACCATATATTTT
CASSSPHRRNTIYF
>-|TRBV19|TRBJ1-1|-
TGTGCCAGTAGTATAGCGACAGAGTGGGCTGAAGCTTTCTTT
CASSIATEWAEAFF
>TRBD2|TRBV20-1|TRBJ2-1|-
TGCAGTGCTAGAGTGCTAGCGGGATACAATGAGCAGTTCTTC
CSARVLAGYNEQFF
>-|TRBV19|TRBJ1-3|-
TGTGCCAGTAGTATTCGCCGCTCCTCTGGAAACACCATATATTTT
CASSIRRSSGNTIYF